This is a list of T cell receptor beta chains from one sample in a study of blood T cell repertoires in COVID-19. Produced via immunoSEQ multiplex PCR; TCRdb's table is partial and in-frame only. Of some 91,000 clones listed, 76% were seen once; the top ten hold roughly 6.6%. The specimen sequenced was peripheral blood. Source of these receptors: a man between 70 and 80 years old with acute or convalescent COVID-19. Each CDR3 is given with its conserved first and last residue. The order of the fields is D gene, clone size, V gene, J gene, CDR3 protein. A D gene is named only where the DNA matches it firmly. Clone size appears in some rows only: once, few, many, or a class for an expanded clone.

TRBD1	few	TRBV24-1	TRBJ1-5	CATSDATGTGVQPQHF
TRBD1	NA	TRBV7-2	TRBJ2-2	CASSLGPGQGRVGELFF
TRBD1	once	TRBV6-5	TRBJ1-2	CASSYSGQTRGYTF
TRBD2	NA	TRBV7-2	TRBJ2-7	CASSLGTSGDKQYF
TRBD1	NA	TRBV29-1	TRBJ1-6	CSARTGWNSPLHF
NA	NA	TRBV29-1	TRBJ2-2	CSVGPRENTGELFF
NA	NA	TRBV19	TRBJ1-1	CASSPYTGMNTEAFF
NA	NA	TRBV24-1	TRBJ2-2	CATSDSGLMNTGELFF
NA	NA	TRBV19	TRBJ1-2	CASSPTFARAEEGYTF
TRBD1	NA	TRBV7-9	TRBJ2-1	CASSSTGNEQFF
NA	once	TRBV5-1	TRBJ1-4	CASTSGGSTNEKLFF
NA	NA	TRBV11-2	TRBJ2-2	CASSRGTANTGELFF
TRBD1	few	TRBV6-5	TRBJ1-1	CASSIDRGTEAFF
TRBD2	once	TRBV28	TRBJ2-5	CASSFSGSETQYF
NA	NA	TRBV12-5	TRBJ1-2	CASGLGQAGGYTF
TRBD2	NA	TRBV11-3	TRBJ2-5	CASSAGASGGQETQYF
TRBD2	NA	TRBV4-1	TRBJ2-3	CASSQVPPSGGRGTQYF
NA	few	TRBV5-6	TRBJ2-3	CASSLGLPGDTQYF
TRBD1	NA	TRBV5-4	TRBJ2-3	CASRVQGSGDTQYF
NA	NA	TRBV5-1	TRBJ1-4	CASSLGTTNEKLFF
TRBD2	few	TRBV28	TRBJ2-3	CASSPTPLAGVTDTQYF
NA	NA	TRBV18	TRBJ1-1	CASSPRLTDEAFF
NA	NA	TRBV14	TRBJ1-1	CASSLYTEGTEAFF
NA	NA	TRBV12-5	TRBJ1-2	CASGLVGSGHGYTF
TRBD1	NA	TRBV27	TRBJ1-2	CASRSTGSYYGYTF
NA	NA	TRBV24-1	TRBJ1-2	CATSDSWGELDGYTF
TRBD2	NA	TRBV5-1	TRBJ2-3	CASSTGLAGRSSTDTQYF
TRBD1	NA	TRBV2	TRBJ1-1	CASSLRRGTGWGTEAFF
NA	NA	TRBV2	TRBJ1-2	CASGGTNYGYTF
TRBD1	NA	TRBV18	TRBJ2-1	CASSPSDRGVYNEQFF
TRBD1	once	TRBV30	TRBJ1-6	CAWSAGGTNNSPLHF
NA	NA	TRBV5-1	TRBJ2-1	CASSLIAHIAGLNEQFF
NA	NA	TRBV10-1	TRBJ2-3	CASSVSTGSDTQYF
NA	NA	TRBV2	TRBJ1-5	CASSSASESNQPQHF
NA	NA	TRBV18	TRBJ1-4	CASSQNRVTPATNEKLFF
NA	NA	TRBV19	TRBJ2-1	CASRSQGGGGEQFF
NA	NA	TRBV5-5	TRBJ2-7	CASSSLTGFYEQYF
NA	NA	TRBV9	TRBJ2-3	CASSGLTDTQYF
NA	NA	TRBV28	TRBJ1-5	CASSSQGFQPQHF
NA	NA	TRBV7-9	TRBJ2-7	CASSLGGSLYEQYF
NA	few	TRBV5-1	TRBJ1-1	CASSLMARGGDTEAFF
NA	NA	TRBV6-5	TRBJ2-7	CASSPNGQGLYEQYF
NA	NA	TRBV5-1	TRBJ2-7	CASSLSQGQSYEQYF
NA	NA	TRBV4-1	TRBJ1-4	CASSQDRVRVNEKLFF
NA	NA	TRBV12-5	TRBJ1-1	CASGLGQGLENTEAFF
TRBD1	NA	TRBV9	TRBJ2-1	CASSFRQGNEQFF
TRBD1	NA	TRBV5-6	TRBJ2-1	CASSFPGQGDNEQFF
NA	NA	TRBV23-1	TRBJ2-2	CASSQEPGKRTGELFF
NA	NA	TRBV5-6	TRBJ1-5	CASSLLQGNQPQHF